These 19 T cell receptor beta chains originate from one sample sequenced in a study of T cells in Graves' hyperthyroidism and ophthalmopathy. Amplified TCR beta CDR3 regions derived from RNA transcripts. Primed by the HTBI set, a first-round RT-PCR was run on the TCR CDR3. TCRdb reprocessed the multiplex PCR reads via MiXCR and lists one record per CDR3 protein. The table shows fewer than 600,000 distinct CDR3 sequences, with around 14% occurring only once. Sequences were obtained from blood. The receptors originated from a woman younger than 30 with Graves' hyperthyroidism.

This clonotype was observed many times. V usage is TRBV6-2 or TRBV6-3 and J usage is TRBJ2-7, with unresolved D. The CDR3 runs 13 residues. Per the germline V gene, CDR1 is MNHEY and CDR2 is SVGEGT. Trimming left V 10 bases short and J 2 bases short, with 15 bases between. The CDR3 protein is CAIQLPETYEQYV. The CDR3 DNA follows: TGTGCCATCCAATTGCCTGAAACCTACGAGCAGTACGTC.

This clonotype came up many times. The CDR3 loop reads CASSPPGLSTDTQYF. The CDR3 DNA sequence: TGTGCCAGCTCACCACCGGGACTATCCACAGATACGCAGTATTTT. This chain connects TRBV18 to TRBJ2-3; 7 bases line up with TRBD2. This CDR3 has 15 amino acids. The germline V gene encodes CDR1 KGHSH and CDR2 LQKENI. V trimming: 0 bases; J trimming: 2 bases; junction bases outside the gene matches: 2.

This clonotype occurred many times. This chain links TRBV30 with TRBJ1-6; no definite D call. CDR1 and CDR2 from the germline V gene are GTSNPN and SVGIG (reference sequence). V gave up 4 bases and J gave up 0 bases, with 10 bases separating them. The CDR3 runs to 15 residues. The CDR3 sequence: CAWTFDNSYNSPLHF. CDR3 DNA sequence: TGTGCCTGGACTTTCGATAACTCCTATAATTCACCCCTCCACTTT.

This clonotype was detected ten times or more. V is TRBV19 and J is TRBJ2-1, with 12 positions matching TRBD2. The CDR3 loop spans 19 amino acids. The V gene's germline CDR1 is LNHDA and CDR2 SQIVND (reference sequence). J gave up 3 bases and V 3 bases, and 12 bases lay outside the gene matches. CDR3 amino acids: CASSIGLLAGGTYYNEQFF. The DNA of the CDR3 is TGTGCCAGTAGTATTGGGTTACTAGCGGGAGGAACCTACTACAATGAGCAGTTCTTC.

This clonotype appeared many times. Germline is not matched at one junction end, which may reflect a read error. The rearrangement links TRBV7-3 to TRBJ2-3; no definite D call. Germline V gene lookup returns CDR1 SGHTA and CDR2 FQGTGA. The CDR3 is made up of 14 amino acids. CDR3 in DNA: TGTGCCAGCAGTTTAATAGGCGGCACAGATACGCAGTATTTT. This translates into CASSLIGGTDTQYF.

This clonotype was observed at least ten times. The chain recombines TRBV19 with TRBJ2-7, with D possibly called TRBD1 or TRBD2 (5 bases each). The length of the CDR3 is 15 residues. Trimming removed 2 bases from V and 1 base from J, with 12 bases in between. CDR1 LNHDA and CDR2 SQIVND come from the germline V gene (reference sequence). Here the CDR3 DNA reads TGTGCCAGTAGTATACGGGCAGGGACGTCCTACGAGCAGTACGTC. It yields the protein CASSIRAGTSYEQYV.

This clonotype showed up many times. J is TRBJ2-3 and V is TRBV20-1; 8 bases map to TRBD2. The trim removed 6 bases at V and 6 bases at J, leaving 14 bases unmatched. The CDR3 runs to 15 residues. From germline, CDR1 is DFQATT and CDR2 SNEGSKA (reference sequence). The CDR3 sequence is CSATKPREGRDTQYF. The CDR3 coding sequence is TGCAGTGCCACTAAGCCTCGGGAGGGCCGGGATACGCAGTATTTT.

This clonotype has a count of ten or more. The CDR3, as DNA: TGTGCCTGGAGACTTAGCGGGAGCCCAGATACGCAGTATTTT. It codes for CAWRLSGSPDTQYF. The V gene is TRBV30, the J gene TRBJ2-3, with TRBD2 identical over 9 bases. In germline, CDR1 is GTSNPN, CDR2 SVGIG (reference sequence). There are 14 residues in the CDR3. Trimming took 3 bases from V and 4 from J; bases not matched to a gene: 5.

This clonotype was observed a few times. A read error may explain this, as a much larger clone is one base away. In DNA form, the CDR3 reads TGTGCCTGGCGACAGGGGCTGATCTATGGCTGCACCTTC. It translates to CAWRQGLIYGCTF. The chain links TRBV30 to TRBJ1-2, with 8 bases aligning to TRBD1. The CDR3 length is 13 residues. Germline-derived CDR1 and CDR2 are GTSNPN and SVGIG (reference sequence).

This clonotype was detected ten times or more. The rearrangement uses TRBV2 and TRBJ2-2, with 8 positions matching TRBD2. Germline V gives CDR1 SNHLY, CDR2 FYNNEI. This CDR3 contains 15 residues. V dropped 7 bases and J dropped 3; count of bases not matched to a gene: 7. The CDR3 is CASKRTSPHTGELFF. In DNA form, the CDR3 reads TGTGCCAGCAAAAGGACTAGCCCCCACACCGGGGAGCTGTTTTTT.

As concerns this clonotype: The germline gene is not matched at one end of the junction; a read error may be the cause. This chain uses TRBV18 with TRBJ1-1; D gene unclear. Germline V lookup: CDR1 KGHSH, CDR2 LQKENI. This CDR3 is built from 15 residues. CDR3 sequence reads: CASSRYGPMNTDAFF. CDR3 DNA: TGTGCCAGCTCACGGTATGGCCCAATGAACACTGATGCTTTCTTT.

This clonotype was recorded many times. This chain uses TRBV7-9 with TRBJ2-7, with 12 bases matching TRBD2. This CDR3 spans 15 amino acids. Germline trimming cut 5 bases from V and 1 base from J; bases unmatched to any gene: 3. Germline assignment: CDR1 SEHNR and CDR2 FQNEAQ (reference sequence). The CDR3 sequence: CASSPTSGGSYEQYF. CDR3 sequence (DNA): TGTGCCAGCAGCCCTACTAGCGGGGGGTCCTACGAGCAGTACTTC. The full variable domain, its missing parts supplied by reference TRBV7-9 and TRBJ2-7, is DTGVSQNPRHKITKRGQNVTFRCDPISEHNRLYWYRQTLGQGPEFLTYFQNEAQLEKSRLLSDRFSAERPKGSFSTLEIQRTEQGDSAMYLCASSPTSGGSYEQYFGPGTRLTVT.

This rearrangement joins TRBV5-4 to TRBJ2-5, with 11 nucleotides matching TRBD2. V dropped 4 bases and J dropped 5; count of bases not matched to a gene: 7. This CDR3 is built from 15 residues. Germline V gene lookup returns CDR1 SGHNT and CDR2 YYREEE (reference sequence). The CDR3 reads CASSDAGTSGETQYF. The DNA of the CDR3 is TGTGCCAGCAGCGACGCCGGGACTAGCGGTGAGACCCAGTACTTC. Filled out from reference TRBV5-4 and TRBJ2-5, the complete variable domain reads ETGVTQSPTHLIKTRGQQVTLRCSSQSGHNTVSWYQQALGQGPQFIFQYYREEENGRGNFPPRFSGLQFPNYSSELNVNALELDDSALYLCASSDAGTSGETQYFGPGTRLLVL.

This clonotype was seen ten or more times. J is TRBJ1-2 and V is TRBV12-3 or TRBV12-4; a weak D match, TRBD1 (6 bases). This CDR3 is 13 amino acids long. The V end was cut by 6 bases, the J end by 4 bases, with 12 bases between. The CDR3 loop reads CASRPQGPYGYTF. The CDR3 region has the DNA TGTGCCAGCAGGCCACAGGGCCCCTATGGCTACACCTTC.

This clonotype was seen many times. The rearrangement joins TRBV30 to TRBJ1-3; the D gene is possibly TRBD1 (5 bases). The CDR3 is 12 amino acids. Germline CDR1 and CDR2: GTSNPN and SVGIG (reference sequence). Trimming shortened V by 7 bases and J by 8 bases, and 15 bases separated the two germline ends. As DNA, the CDR3 is TGTGCCTCTCCGGGGACCCGAGACACCATATATTTT. Protein: CASPGTRDTIYF.

In its sample, this clonotype was seen many times. The chain links TRBV7-9 to TRBJ2-1, with unresolved D. Trimming took 4 bases from V and 4 from J, leaving 14 bases between them. The CDR3 totals 15 residues. The V gene's germline CDR1 is SEHNR and CDR2 FQNEAQ (reference sequence). DNA of the CDR3: TGTGCCAGCAGCTCCTCTGGCGCACCATACAATGAGCAGTTCTTC. It is translated as CASSSSGAPYNEQFF.

This clonotype appeared many times. The genes are TRBV18 and TRBJ2-6; TRBD2 might be the D (6 bases). CDR3 length equals 16 residues. Germline CDR1 is KGHSH and CDR2 is LQKENI. V was clipped by 0 bases and J by 2 bases, with 8 bases between them. This chain's CDR3 is CASSPPRGTGANVLTF. In DNA form, the CDR3 reads TGTGCCAGCTCACCACCTCGGGGGACTGGGGCCAACGTCCTGACTTTC. The variable domain in full, completed from reference TRBV18 and TRBJ2-6, reads NAGVMQNPRHLVRRRGQEARLRCSPMKGHSHVYWYRQLPEEGLKFMVYLQKENIIDESGMPKERFSAEFPKEGPSILRIQQVVRGDSAAYFCASSPPRGTGANVLTFGAGSRLTVL.

This clonotype showed up many times. This chain joins TRBV2 and TRBJ2-1; D uncertain. The CDR3 totals 12 residues. Trimming took 5 bases from V and 7 from J, leaving 9 bases between them. Germline assignment: CDR1 SNHLY and CDR2 FYNNEI. The CDR3 DNA follows: TGTGCCAGCAGTTTTAGAGCTAATGAGCAGTTCTTC. This encodes CASSFRANEQFF.

This clonotype was seen ten or more times. This chain uses TRBV7-3 with TRBJ1-1; a weak D match, TRBD1 (5 bases). CDR1 is SGHTA and CDR2 is FQGTGA in the germline V gene. The germline V and J ends were trimmed by 5 bases and 1 base, with 11 bases remaining between them. The CDR3 runs 14 residues. The CDR3, as DNA: TGTGCCAGCAGCCCAATCGGGGGGAACACTGAAGCTTTCTTT. It translates to CASSPIGGNTEAFF.